The rows below give T cell receptor beta chains drawn from one sample of a study of cytomegalovirus exposure and HLA in healthy donors. The data were produced by immunoSEQ multiplex PCR, yet TCRdb's version contains in-frame clones alone and is incomplete. Here the sample spans 110,000 to 150,000 clones, about two thirds being singletons. The sample was PBMCs. The receptors originated from a man between 40 and 49 years old in good health and CMV-seronegative. CDR3s include the opening cysteine and the closing phenylalanine or tryptophan. The order of the fields is J gene, D gene, V gene, clone size, CDR3 protein, CDR3 DNA. The D gene is left open where the match is weak. The size of a clone is reported for some rows only, either as once, few or many, or as a class for expanded clones.

TRBJ2-1	TRBD1	TRBV29-1	.	CSVEEGRGHYNEQFF	TGCAGCGTTGAAGAAGGCAGGGGGCACTACAATGAGCAGTTCTTC
TRBJ2-7	TRBD1	TRBV12-5	.	CASGPRDSSYEQYF	TGTGCTAGTGGTCCCCGGGACAGCTCCTACGAGCAGTACTTC
TRBJ2-2	TRBD2	TRBV11-2	.	CASSLPGGGARVNTGELFF	TGTGCCAGCAGCTTACCGGGAGGGGGGGCCAGGGTAAACACCGGGGAGCTGTTTTTT
TRBJ2-1	TRBD2	TRBV7-9	.	CASSLGGASGSYNEQFF	TGTGCCAGCAGCTTAGGTGGGGCTAGCGGCTCCTACAATGAGCAGTTCTTC
TRBJ2-7	.	TRBV2	.	CASTFTDTANNEQYF	TGTGCCAGCACCTTTACGGACACGGCTAATAACGAGCAGTACTTC
TRBJ1-2	TRBD1	TRBV10-2	.	CASSESRGLGGYTF	TGCGCCAGCAGTGAGTCAAGGGGGCTAGGGGGCTACACCTTC
TRBJ2-7	.	TRBV7-9	once	CASSLLSPGEQYF	TGTGCCAGCAGCTTATTGTCCCCCGGGGAGCAGTACTTC
TRBJ2-7	.	TRBV5-1	.	CASSSPGSGEQYF	TGCGCCAGCAGCTCCCCGGGTAGCGGCGAGCAGTACTTC
TRBJ1-4	.	TRBV21-1	once	CASSKDRATNEKLFF	TGTGCCAGCAGCAAAGACAGAGCAACTAATGAAAAACTGTTTTTT
TRBJ2-1	TRBD2	TRBV27	once	CASSLWLAGDREQFF	TGTGCCAGCAGTTTATGGCTAGCGGGAGATCGGGAGCAGTTCTTC
TRBJ1-1	.	TRBV7-9	.	CASSLGGMGTEAFF	TGTGCCAGCAGCTTAGGCGGGATGGGTACTGAAGCTTTCTTT
TRBJ1-4	.	TRBV10-1	.	CASPPLGGQWEKLFF	TGCGCCAGCCCCCCATTGGGGGGGCAGTGGGAAAAACTGTTTTTT
TRBJ2-5	TRBD1	TRBV7-9	.	CASSRQQGVQETQYF	TGTGCCAGCAGCCGTCAACAGGGGGTCCAAGAGACCCAGTACTTC
TRBJ2-7	TRBD2	TRBV6-6	.	CASNPGLGRASEQYF	TGTGCCAGCAACCCCGGTTTAGGGAGGGCCTCCGAGCAGTACTTC
TRBJ2-3	TRBD2	TRBV7-6	.	CASSPRLAGGPVTDTQYF	TGTGCCAGCAGCCCAAGACTAGCGGGAGGGCCGGTCACAGATACGCAGTATTTT
TRBJ1-1	.	TRBV6-5	few	CASSYTGTSTEAFF	TGTGCCAGCAGTTACACAGGGACCAGCACTGAAGCTTTCTTT
TRBJ1-1	.	TRBV5-1	few	CASSLESTGLTEAFF	TGCGCCAGCAGCTTGGAATCGACAGGACTCACTGAAGCTTTCTTT
TRBJ1-2	.	TRBV4-3	few	CASSQALQGDYGYTF	TGCGCCAGCAGCCAAGCGTTACAAGGGGACTATGGCTACACCTTC
TRBJ1-2	.	TRBV10-3	.	CAISGPDRENYGYTF	TGTGCCATCAGTGGCCCGGACAGAGAAAACTATGGCTACACCTTC
TRBJ1-1	TRBD1	TRBV5-1	.	CASGGQGEATEAFF	TGCGCCAGCGGCGGACAGGGAGAGGCCACTGAAGCTTTCTTT
TRBJ1-2	.	TRBV12-5	.	CASGSGEGSGYTF	TGTGCTAGTGGTTCGGGAGAGGGAAGCGGCTACACCTTC
TRBJ2-2	TRBD1	TRBV30	.	CAWFRDRNTGELFF	TGTGCCTGGTTCCGGGACAGGAACACCGGGGAGCTGTTTTTT
TRBJ1-5	.	TRBV6-6	.	CASSQDSVYQPQNF	TGTGCCAGCAGTCAGGACAGTGTTTATCAGCCCCAGAATTTT
TRBJ2-2	TRBD2	TRBV28	.	CASSLISGVTGELFF	TGTGCCAGCAGTTTGATTAGCGGGGTTACCGGGGAGCTGTTTTTT
TRBJ2-5	.	TRBV7-9	once	CASSLGREEETQYF	TGTGCCAGCAGCTTAGGGAGGGAAGAGGAGACCCAGTACTTC
TRBJ1-5	.	TRBV15	.	CATAADNQPQHF	TGTGCCACCGCGGCAGACAATCAGCCCCAGCATTTT
TRBJ2-3	TRBD2	TRBV5-4	.	CASSTGLAGSNVDTQYF	TGTGCCAGCAGCACCGGACTAGCGGGTTCCAACGTGGATACGCAGTATTTT
TRBJ2-1	.	TRBV5-1	.	CASSLETGMDDEQFF	TGCGCCAGCAGCTTGGAAACAGGGATGGACGATGAGCAGTTCTTC
TRBJ1-5	.	TRBV10-3	.	CAISESLEQPQHF	TGTGCCATCAGTGAGTCGTTAGAACAGCCCCAGCATTTT
TRBJ1-5	.	TRBV4-1	.	CASSPRWGDHQPQHF	TGCGCCAGCAGCCCAAGATGGGGAGATCATCAGCCCCAGCATTTT
TRBJ2-7	TRBD2	TRBV28	.	CASSLGEGPYEQYF	TGTGCCAGCAGTTTAGGGGAGGGCCCTTACGAGCAGTACTTC
TRBJ2-7	.	TRBV21-1	.	CASSPRRGTWYEQYF	TGTGCCAGCAGCCCCCGAAGGGGCACGTGGTACGAGCAGTACTTC
TRBJ2-1	TRBD2	TRBV5-1	once	CASSGTGTSPYNEQFF	TGCGCCAGCAGCGGTACCGGGACTAGCCCATACAATGAGCAGTTCTTC
TRBJ2-7	TRBD2	TRBV4-2	.	CASSQDLGTSGSTIAYEQYF	TGTGCCAGCAGCCAAGATCTGGGGACTAGCGGGAGTACCATCGCCTACGAGCAGTACTTC
TRBJ2-1	TRBD2	TRBV7-9	few	CASSLEFSVGRAERFF	TGTGCCAGCAGCTTAGAATTTTCGGTCGGGAGGGCCGAACGGTTCTTC
TRBJ2-7	.	TRBV4-3	.	CASSQGLYSYEQYF	TGCGCCAGCAGCCAAGGTTTATACTCCTACGAGCAGTACTTC
TRBJ2-3	.	TRBV6-6	.	CASSSRASDTQYF	TGTGCCAGCAGTTCGCGGGCGTCAGATACGCAGTATTTT
TRBJ2-3	TRBD2	TRBV10-2	.	CASSGLLAGHTDTQYF	TGCGCCAGCAGTGGCCTACTAGCGGGGCACACAGATACGCAGTATTTT
TRBJ1-5	.	TRBV6-5	.	CASSYGPGRGQPQHF	TGTGCCAGCAGTTACGGTCCGGGAAGGGGGCAGCCCCAGCATTTT
TRBJ2-7	.	TRBV4-1	.	CASTQVLASTYEQYF	TGCGCCAGCACCCAGGTACTCGCATCCACCTACGAGCAGTACTTC
TRBJ1-1	TRBD1	TRBV6-5	.	CASSYRDRASYEAFF	TGTGCCAGCAGTTACCGGGACAGGGCATCGTACGAAGCTTTCTTT
TRBJ1-5	.	TRBV5-1	.	CASSLSGNQPQHF	TGCGCCAGCAGCCTCTCCGGTAATCAGCCCCAGCATTTT
TRBJ2-7	.	TRBV6-5	.	CASSYNRAYEQYF	TGTGCCAGCAGTTACAACAGGGCTTACGAGCAGTACTTC
TRBJ1-1	.	TRBV20-1	once	CSARLRSEAFF	TGCAGTGCTAGGCTTCGGAGTGAAGCTTTCTTT
TRBJ2-4	.	TRBV5-4	.	CASSPGVGNIQYF	TGTGCCAGCAGCCCAGGGGTGGGGAACATTCAGTACTTC
TRBJ1-4	TRBD1	TRBV27	few	CASSQTGQGAFNEKLFF	TGTGCCAGCAGTCAAACGGGACAGGGGGCATTTAATGAAAAACTGTTTTTT
TRBJ1-3	.	TRBV2	once	CASSLTANTIYF	TGTGCCAGCAGCCTAACAGCAAACACCATATATTTT
TRBJ2-2	.	TRBV27	.	CASTPRGTGELFF	TGTGCCAGCACCCCAAGGGGAACCGGGGAGCTGTTTTTT
TRBJ1-6	.	TRBV6-6	few	CASSYLTSPLHF	TGTGCCAGCAGTTACCTTACATCACCCCTCCACTTT
TRBJ2-7	.	TRBV4-1	.	CASSQGGAPGGSEQYF	TGCGCCAGCAGCCAGGGGGGGGCGCCCGGGGGGAGCGAGCAGTACTTC
TRBJ1-5	TRBD1	TRBV9	.	CASSVGTGFDQPQHF	TGTGCCAGCAGCGTTGGGACAGGGTTTGATCAGCCCCAGCATTTT
TRBJ1-3	.	TRBV18	.	CASSLRETFSGNTIYF	TGTGCCAGCTCACTACGGGAAACTTTCTCTGGAAACACCATATATTTT
TRBJ1-5	.	TRBV27	.	CASSLYSPGDQPQHF	TGTGCCAGCAGTTTATATAGCCCCGGGGATCAGCCCCAGCATTTT